This TCR beta chain is from a study of radiotherapy plus CTLA-4 blockade in lung cancer. Study findings and constraints: TCR clones from tumors expanded in blood after radiotherapy plus ipilimumab.

Sequencing used immunoSEQ multiplex PCR; TCRdb keeps in-frame clones, though not all of them. The sample has more than 1,500 clones; about nine tenths are singletons. V gave up 6 bases and J gave up 1 base, with 4 bases separating them. This CDR3 has 12 amino acids. Germline lookup yields CDR1 SEHNR and CDR2 FQNEAQ (reference sequence). To note about this clone: The antigen is not known.

Specimen: tumor tissue, collected from a patient treated with radiotherapy plus ipilimumab. V usage is TRBV7-9 and J usage is TRBJ1-5; D call uncertain. This receptor was obtained from a human donor with non-small cell lung cancer who had a complete response to radiotherapy plus ipilimumab. The CDR3 bases are TGTGCCAGCAGTCCAAGCAATCAGCCCCAGCATTTT. Translation gives CASSPSNQPQHF.